In its sample, the clone carrying this T cell receptor beta chain was seen a few times. Its target is unknown. Sequenced by immunoSEQ multiplex PCR; TCRdb stores in-frame clones only, minus some. The sample lists tens of thousands of clones, 80% to 90% occurring once. The record originates from a study of OX40 agonist ivuxolimab in advanced cancers. Study conclusions and caveats: Antigens targeted by the expanded peripheral T cells were not determined. Some nonresponders likewise displayed low normalized T-cell clonal expansion. CD8+ T cells (on average) carried more expanded clones than CD4+ T cells.

V lost 3 bases and J lost 0, with 6 bases in between. The CDR3 covers 13 residues. The V gene's germline CDR1 is SGDLS and CDR2 YYNGEE. The TCR was taken from an adult with an advanced solid tumor such as melanoma, head and neck, liver or kidney cancer. The rearrangement joins TRBV9 to TRBJ1-1; D unresolved. The material sequenced was CD4+ or CD8+ T cells sorted from blood, taken in a trial of the OX40 agonist ivuxolimab. In nucleotides, the CDR3 is TGTGCCAGCAGCGCTTCTATGAACACTGAAGCTTTCTTT. The encoded protein is CASSASMNTEAFF.